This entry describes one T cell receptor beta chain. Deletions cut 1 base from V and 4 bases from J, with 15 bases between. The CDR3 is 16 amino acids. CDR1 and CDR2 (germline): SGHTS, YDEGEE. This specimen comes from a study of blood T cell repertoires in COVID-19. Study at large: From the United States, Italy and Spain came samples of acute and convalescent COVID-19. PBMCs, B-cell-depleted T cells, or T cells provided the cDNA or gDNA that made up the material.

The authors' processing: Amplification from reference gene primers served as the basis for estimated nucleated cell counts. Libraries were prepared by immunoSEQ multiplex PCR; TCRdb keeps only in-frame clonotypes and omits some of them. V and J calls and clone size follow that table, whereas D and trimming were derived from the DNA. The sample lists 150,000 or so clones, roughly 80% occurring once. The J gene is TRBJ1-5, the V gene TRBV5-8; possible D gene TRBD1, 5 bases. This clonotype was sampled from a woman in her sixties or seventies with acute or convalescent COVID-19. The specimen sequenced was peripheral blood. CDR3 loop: CASSLTGAGSNQPQHF. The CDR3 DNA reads TGTGCCAGCAGCTTGACCGGGGCGGGAAGTAATCAGCCCCAGCATTTT.